The T cell receptor (beta chain) under discussion was sequenced for a study of CD8 T cells in Susac syndrome (dated by TCRdb to the late 2010s). A note on the overall study: The study used repertoire sequencing to test whether antigen drove CD8+ T cell activation and differentiation in Susac syndrome. The study compared CD8+ T cell repertoire clonality among 11 to 12 healthy donors, around 14 Susac syndrome patients and some 16 multiple sclerosis patients. What the study reported, not specific to this receptor: The number of individuals in the TCR sequencing and HLA analysis was acknowledged as relatively small.

RNA was extracted with the RNeasy kit and 0.5 to 1 ug was reverse transcribed using random hexamers. The immunoSEQ multiplex PCR assay, covering 54 Vbeta and 13 Jbeta segments, was used to amplify TCR beta CDR3 regions. PCR amplification bias was corrected by using a synthetic template baseline for primer optimization and computational correction. The original pipeline was this. Reads were assigned to V, D and J genes according to IMGT and analyzed in immunoSEQ Analyzer, with only productive sequences retained. To calculate clonality, Shannon entropy was normalized by log2 of the number of productive unique sequences and then subtracted from one. For each patient and control, public and private clones were evaluated among the 100 most prevalent clones. Susac-specific clones were defined as absent from healthy and MS cohorts, 850 to 1,300 published viral clones and other ImmuneACCESS disease sequences. TCRdb trimmed public reads at Q25 via fastp, called clones via MiXCR and kept in-frame beta chains. Records with the same CDR3 protein are collapsed into one entry carrying the most frequent genes and DNA. For this entry, the V and J calls and clone size follow TCRdb and not the study's own pipeline. Present in this sample are fewer than 65,000 distinct CDR3 sequences, approximately 94% of which were seen just once. The biggest ten clones account for approximately 0.2% of the sample.

Peripheral blood CD8+ and CD4+ T cells from healthy donors, Susac syndrome patients and multiple sclerosis patients were profiled using high-throughput TCR beta sequencing. Healthy donors were age- and sex-matched controls. CD8+ TEMRA cells were enriched by FACS, while bulk CD8+ and CD4+ T cells were purified by magnetic negative isolation. Blood was drawn into EDTA tubes, processed within 24 hours, and PBMCs were isolated by density gradient centrifugation. PBMCs intended for TCR sequencing were cryopreserved in liquid nitrogen and were subsequently thawed in a 37 degrees C water bath. The sorted or isolated CD4+, CD8+ and CD8+ TEMRA cells reached a purity of at least 90%. This clonotype was detected once. Its antigen is currently not known. The sample holds no much larger clone one base away, and base qualities are not on file. One read yields weak evidence. Inclusive of the bounding cysteine and phenylalanine, the CDR3 is 15 residues long. Only the CDR3 part of the read is kept: 45 bases, read in frame from the first base. Trimming removed 1 base from V and 2 bases from J, leaving 12 bases between the germline ends. CDR1 and CDR2 were assigned from the germline V gene as MNHNS and SASEGT.

The receptor comes from a human donor in good health. The sample was CD8+ T cells from PBMCs. The rearrangement joined TRBV6-1 to TRBJ2-7; D gene: possibly TRBD1, on 6 matching bases. The DNA is as follows: TGTGCCAGCAGTGAAGTTAACAGGGTTCCCTACGAGCAGTACTTC. This encodes CASSEVNRVPYEQYF.